The 25 T cell receptor beta chains reported below all come from one sample, sequenced in a study of blood T cell repertoires in COVID-19. Produced via immunoSEQ multiplex PCR; TCRdb's table is partial and in-frame only. The sample contains about 91,000 clones, approximately 90% of which appear only once. Sequencing was carried out using peripheral blood. The receptors stem from a man in his sixties or seventies with acute or convalescent COVID-19.

The gene calls are TRBV5-1 and TRBJ1-6; 8 bases fit TRBD1. The CDR3 sequence is 15 residues long. V gave up 3 bases and J gave up 10 bases; unmatched junction bases: 9. Germline V gives CDR1 SGHRS, CDR2 YFSETQ. CDR3 sequence (DNA): TGCGCCAGCAGCTGGGACCCAGGGGGCGCATCACCCCTCCACTTT. Its protein is CASSWDPGGASPLHF.

This clone was seen just once. V and J are TRBV18 and TRBJ1-5; D is possibly TRBD1 (6 bases). Trimming took off 3 bases at V and 7 bases at J, with 13 bases between the two ends. The V gene's germline CDR1 is KGHSH and CDR2 LQKENI. The CDR3 sequence is 14 residues long. The CDR3 loop reads CASSPDSSGQPQHF. The CDR3 nucleotides are TGTGCCAGCTCACCGGACAGCTCGGGCCAGCCCCAGCATTTT.

The chain links TRBV14 to TRBJ2-1; the match to TRBD1 covers 7 bases. V gave up 0 bases and J gave up 5 bases; unmatched junction bases: 10. This CDR3 region has 17 residues. Germline CDR1 SGHDN, CDR2 FVKESK. The CDR3 loop reads CASSQDIWATGNNEQFF. In DNA, the CDR3 is TGTGCCAGCAGCCAAGATATATGGGCGACAGGGAACAATGAGCAGTTCTTC.

The chain employs TRBV9 and TRBJ2-7; possible D gene TRBD2, 7 bases. V lost 4 bases, J lost 5 bases, and 22 bases lay in between. Germline V CDR1 and CDR2: SGDLS, YYNGEE. CDR3 size: 16 residues. The CDR3 loop reads CASSPRGGLPSDEQYF. For the CDR3, the DNA is TGTGCCAGCAGCCCGAGGGGGGGTCTCCCTTCAGACGAGCAGTACTTC.

This sequence joins TRBV25-1 and TRBJ1-4; TRBD1 matches at 11 bases. CDR3 length: 15 residues. V dropped 5 bases and J dropped 7; count of bases not matched to a gene: 6. Germline lookup yields CDR1 MGHDK and CDR2 SYGVNS. In DNA, the CDR3 is TGTGCCAGCAGTTACCCGGGACAGGGGGGTGAAAAACTGTTTTTT. Translation gives CASSYPGQGGEKLFF.

The rearrangement uses TRBV4-2 and TRBJ2-2; D remains unclear. The CDR3 has 18 amino acids. Trimming took 0 bases from V and 7 from J, leaving 21 bases between them. Germline CDR1 reads LGHNA; CDR2 reads YNFKEQ. The CDR3 bases are TGTGCCAGCAGCCAAGATCCCGGAGACGACGAGTATGTCGGGGAGCTGTTTTTT. It encodes CASSQDPGDDEYVGELFF.

This chain joins TRBV6-6 and TRBJ1-6; TRBD1 might be the D (6 bases). CDR3 length: 18 amino acids. V was pared by 5 bases and J by 4 bases, with 21 bases between. Germline CDR1 reads MNHNY; CDR2 reads SVGAGI (reference sequence). CDR3 residues: CASSPLGTSQTYNSPLHF. In nucleotides, the CDR3 is TGTGCCAGCAGTCCTCTCGGGACATCGCAAACGTATAATTCACCCCTCCACTTT.

In its sample, this clone was seen once. The rearrangement uses TRBV19 and TRBJ1-1; a weak D match, TRBD1 (5 bases). V was clipped by 4 bases and J by 6 bases, with 12 bases between them. Germline values: CDR1 LNHDA, CDR2 SQIVND (reference sequence). The CDR3 consists of 13 residues. The CDR3 reads CASSTLRVPEAFF. In nucleotides, the CDR3 is TGTGCCAGTAGTACTCTCAGGGTACCTGAAGCTTTCTTT.

This sequence joins TRBV3-1 (or the pseudogene TRBV3-2) and TRBJ1-1; D is uncertain. CDR3 length: 13 residues. The germline V and J ends were trimmed by 3 bases and 1 base, with 6 bases remaining between them. Germline loops: CDR1 LGHDT, CDR2 YNNKEL (reference sequence). The chain's CDR3 is CASSQNWNTEAFF. CDR3 nucleotide sequence: TGTGCCAGCAGCCAGAACTGGAACACTGAAGCTTTCTTT.

V gene TRBV6-1 combines with J gene TRBJ2-7, with TRBD1 identical over 8 bases. V was clipped by 1 base and J by 12 bases; unmatched bases: 5. This CDR3 is built from 12 residues. Germline values: CDR1 MNHNS, CDR2 SASEGT. Written as DNA, the CDR3 is TGTGCCAGCAGTGAAGACAGGGGGGCTCGGTACGTC. Translated, it gives CASSEDRGARYV.

A single count supports this clone. The chain has TRBV6-5 and TRBJ1-3; D is undetermined. CDR3 size: 14 residues. Between the trimmed V and J ends, which lost 5 bases and 3 bases, there was a span of 11 bases. Germline V gene lookup returns CDR1 MNHEY and CDR2 SVGAGI. The CDR3 here is CASSSGQSGNTIYF. Here the CDR3 DNA reads TGTGCCAGCAGTAGTGGCCAAAGTGGAAACACCATATATTTT.

This clone was seen a few times. This chain uses TRBV27 with TRBJ1-5, with D possibly being TRBD1 (5 bases). The CDR3 consists of 16 residues. The V end lost 3 bases, the J end lost 2 bases, and 14 bases lay between the germline ends. The germline V gene has CDR1 MNHEY and CDR2 SMNVEV (reference sequence). CDR3 sequence (DNA): TGTGCCAGCAGTTTTCGGGGGGATTGGGGCAATCAGCCCCAGCATTTT. This codes for CASSFRGDWGNQPQHF.

V usage is TRBV7-9 and J usage is TRBJ2-7, with D unresolved. The CDR3 is 13 residues long. CDR1 is SEHNR and CDR2 is FQNEAQ in the germline V gene (reference sequence). Trimming pared 3 bases from V and 6 bases from J, leaving 12 bases between. CDR3: CASSFGSRSEQYV. The DNA for the CDR3 is TGTGCCAGCAGCTTTGGGTCGAGGAGCGAGCAGTACGTC.

This clone was seen only once. The chain couples TRBV5-1 to TRBJ1-4; the match to TRBD1 covers 9 bases. The CDR3 contains 15 residues. Trimming at V came to 3 bases and at J to 8 bases, leaving 8 bases not matched to a gene. Germline V gene sequence: CDR1 SGHRS, CDR2 YFSETQ. DNA for the CDR3: TGCGCCAGCAGCTCACAGGGGGCGAAGCAAGAAAAACTGTTTTTT. It is translated as CASSSQGAKQEKLFF.

The chain carries TRBV19 and TRBJ1-2, with D unclear. Trimming took off 6 bases at V and 8 bases at J, with 16 bases between the two ends. The CDR3 spans 13 residues. CDR1 and CDR2 from the germline V gene are LNHDA and SQIVND (reference sequence). CDR3 loop: CASRSPSLGGYTF. CDR3 DNA: TGTGCCAGTAGATCCCCATCCCTGGGCGGCTACACCTTC.

This chain uses TRBV5-1 with TRBJ1-3; D unclear. The germline V and J ends were trimmed by 4 bases and 6 bases, with 11 bases remaining between them. CDR1 SGHRS and CDR2 YFSETQ come from the germline V gene. The length of the CDR3 is 13 residues. As DNA, the CDR3 is TGCGCCAGCAGCGCGGGGTCGGAAAACACCATATATTTT. It yields the protein CASSAGSENTIYF.

CDR3 sequence reads: CASSLEWGRAYEQYF. CDR3 DNA: TGTGCCAGCAGCTTAGAATGGGGGCGGGCCTACGAGCAGTACTTC. The V call is TRBV7-2, the J call TRBJ2-7, with a tentative D call TRBD1 (6 bases). The germline CDR1 and CDR2 sequences are SGHTA and FQGNSA. With 1 base removed from V and 2 bases from J, the gap between germline ends came to 12 bases. The CDR3 length is 15 residues. Filled out from reference TRBV7-2 and TRBJ2-7, the complete variable domain reads GAGVSQSPSNKVTEKGKDVELRCDPISGHTALYWYRQSLGQGLEFLIYFQGNSAPDKSGLPSDRFSAERTGGSVSTLTIQRTQQEDSAVYLCASSLEWGRAYEQYFGPGTRLTVT.

The chain recombines TRBV4-2 with TRBJ1-5, with a weak D call TRBD1 (6 bases). CDR1 is LGHNA and CDR2 is YNFKEQ in the germline V gene. V was clipped by 0 bases and J by 7 bases, with 10 bases between them. The CDR3 length is 14 residues. CDR3 sequence: CASSQDRGGQPQHF. Written as DNA, the CDR3 is TGTGCCAGCAGCCAAGACAGGGGCGGGCAGCCCCAGCATTTT.

The genes are TRBV2 and TRBJ1-4, with no clear D. This CDR3 spans 13 amino acids. CDR1 SNHLY and CDR2 FYNNEI come from the germline V gene. Between the trimmed V and J ends, which lost 4 bases and 5 bases, there was a span of 8 bases. Written as DNA, the CDR3 is TGTGCCAGCAGTGTCGTGAGGAATGAAAAACTGTTTTTT. Its translation: CASSVVRNEKLFF. Based on the CDR3 plus reference TRBV2 and TRBJ1-4, the full variable domain is EPEVTQTPSHQVTQMGQEVILRCVPISNHLYFYWYRQILGQKVEFLVSFYNNEISEKSEIFDDQFSVERPDGSNFTLKIRSTKLEDSAMYFCASSVVRNEKLFFGSGTQLSVL.

V and J are TRBV9 and TRBJ2-2; 9 bases fit TRBD1. CDR3 length: 15 residues. The germline gives CDR1 SGDLS, CDR2 YYNGEE. V was pared by 4 bases and J by 4 bases, with 5 bases of the junction left unmatched. The DNA for the CDR3 is TGTGCCAGCAGCCCCACAGGGGGCGGCACCGGGGAGCTGTTTTTT. Protein product: CASSPTGGGTGELFF.

This clone has more than one count but fewer than ten. This chain connects TRBV12-3 or TRBV12-4 to TRBJ1-3; D ambiguous. The V end was cut by 3 bases, the J end by 3 bases, with 3 bases between. The CDR3 consists of 12 residues. CDR3: CASSFGGNTIYF. Here the CDR3 DNA reads TGTGCCAGCAGTTTCGGTGGAAACACCATATATTTT.

The V and J genes are TRBV7-2 and TRBJ2-3, with 8 bases that match TRBD2. CDR1 is SGHTA, CDR2 FQGNSA, per germline. The CDR3 spans 15 residues. With V trimmed by 1 base and J by 9 bases, 9 bases remained unmatched. CDR3 protein: CASSLGRGGRSTQYF. The CDR3 DNA is TGTGCCAGCAGCTTAGGTCGGGGGGGAAGGTCGACGCAGTATTTT.

The V gene is TRBV6-1, the J gene TRBJ2-3, with 12 bases fitting TRBD2. The germline V gene has CDR1 MNHNS and CDR2 SASEGT. The CDR3 loop spans 17 amino acids. With 3 bases clipped from V and 2 bases from J, the junction kept 6 bases outside the gene matches. The CDR3 is CASSDRGLAGFTDTQYF. The CDR3 DNA sequence: TGTGCCAGCAGTGATAGGGGACTAGCGGGCTTCACAGATACGCAGTATTTT.

The chain employs TRBV19 and TRBJ2-2; D possibly corresponds to TRBD1 (5 bases). The V and J ends lost 3 bases and 4 bases respectively, with 21 bases between them. CDR3 length: 18 residues. Germline CDR1 reads LNHDA; CDR2 reads SQIVND (reference sequence). The CDR3 DNA reads TGTGCCAGTAGTATTCCGTCTGACAGTTGGGATTTCACCGGGGAGCTGTTTTTT. It yields the protein CASSIPSDSWDFTGELFF.

The gene calls are TRBV9 and TRBJ2-1; TRBD1 aligns across 9 bases. Germline V gene data show CDR1 as SGDLS and CDR2 as YYNGEE. CDR3 length: 16 amino acids. J was trimmed by 6 bases and V by 0 bases; bases with no gene match: 7. The CDR3 reads CASSVGGTGLGNEQFF. The CDR3 nucleotides read TGTGCCAGCAGCGTAGGGGGGACAGGGTTGGGCAATGAGCAGTTCTTC.